This T cell receptor (beta chain) originates from a study of T cells in Graves' hyperthyroidism and ophthalmopathy. The CDR3 regions of TCR beta were amplified from RNA transcripts. When the TCR CDR3 underwent first-round RT-PCR, the HTBI primer set was used. A single record per CDR3 protein comes from TCRdb applying MiXCR to the multiplex PCR reads. The sample gives 300,000 to 450,000 distinct CDR3 sequences, 20% to 30% of which show up once; around 79% is in the top ten. CDR3 length: 17 amino acids. V was pared by 2 bases and J by 4 bases, with 10 bases of the junction left unmatched. This receptor was identified in a man in his fifties or sixties with Graves' hyperthyroidism. Sequenced: blood. V usage is TRBV12-3 or TRBV12-4 and J usage is TRBJ2-1; TRBD2 matches 8 bases. The chain's CDR3 is CASSLLGSGSGYNEQFF. DNA of the CDR3: TGTGCCAGCAGTTTATTGGGGAGCGGGAGCGGGTACAATGAGCAGTTCTTC.